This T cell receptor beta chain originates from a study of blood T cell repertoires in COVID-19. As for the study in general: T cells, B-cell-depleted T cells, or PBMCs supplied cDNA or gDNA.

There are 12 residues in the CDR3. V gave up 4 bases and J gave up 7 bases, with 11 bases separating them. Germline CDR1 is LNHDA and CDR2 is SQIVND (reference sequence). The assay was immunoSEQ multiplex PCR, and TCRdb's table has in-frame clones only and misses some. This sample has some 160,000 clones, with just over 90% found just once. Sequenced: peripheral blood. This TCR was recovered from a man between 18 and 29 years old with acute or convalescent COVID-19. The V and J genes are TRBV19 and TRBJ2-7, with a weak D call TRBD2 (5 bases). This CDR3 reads CASSSMSGEQYF. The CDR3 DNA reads TGTGCCAGTAGTAGTATGTCGGGAGAGCAGTACTTC.